This T cell receptor beta chain stems from a study of OX40 agonist ivuxolimab in advanced cancers. The wider study: Patients were dosed intravenously with ivuxolimab at 0.01 to 10 mg/kg every 2 weeks. A partial response was reached by three patients: one with hepatocellular carcinoma and two with cutaneous melanoma. Broader study findings: There were, on average, more expanded clones in CD8+ T cells than in CD4+. Dosing at 0.1 to 3.0 mg/kg was accompanied by clonal expansion of CD4+ and CD8+ blood T cells by week 6.

The method was immunoSEQ multiplex PCR; TCRdb's version includes in-frame clones alone and lacks a portion of them. This table has about 20,000 clones, 65% to 90% appearing once. The germline CDR1 and CDR2 sequences are SNHLY and FYNNEI. The CDR3 totals 14 residues. Losses at the gene ends were 9 bases for V and 3 bases for J; bases not matched to a gene: 9. In the case of this clone: Its antigen is not known.

The specimen was CD4+ or CD8+ T cells sorted from blood, collected in a trial of the OX40 agonist ivuxolimab. The receptor's source is an adult with an advanced solid tumor such as melanoma, head and neck, liver or kidney cancer. This chain joins TRBV2 and TRBJ2-3; 7 positions match TRBD1. The CDR3 region has the DNA TGTGCCAGTGGACAGGCTATAAGAACAGATACGCAGTATTTT. Its translation is CASGQAIRTDTQYF.